The 20 T cell receptor beta chains below all came from one sample that was sequenced in a study of a mutant IDH1 vaccine in newly diagnosed glioma. These receptors have no known antigen. The repertoire was sequenced with immunoSEQ multiplex PCR; TCRdb's copy has only in-frame clones and lacks some. In the table there are tens of thousands of clones, roughly 79% of which are singletons. The time point: week 35, safety follow-up. What each vaccine dose contained was 300 ug of mutant IDH1 20-mer peptide, accompanied by topical imiquimod. This specimen consisted of PBMCs, obtained from a glioma patient whose treatment included an IDH1 peptide vaccine. The receptors originated from a man aged 40-55 years with glioma.

This chain uses TRBV6-5 with TRBJ1-1, with D unclear. Germline lookup yields CDR1 MNHEY and CDR2 SVGAGI. This CDR3 spans 15 amino acids. Trimming stripped 5 bases from V and 4 bases from J, with 17 bases between. The CDR3 nucleotides read TGTGCCAGCAGTCCCCTTTCGATTGGTTTCACTGAAGCTTTCTTT. Translation gives CASSPLSIGFTEAFF.

Regarding this clone: An end of the junction does not agree with germline; a read error may underlie this. The rearrangement uses TRBV19 and TRBJ1-1; D uncertain. The CDR3 contains 11 residues. Germline CDR1 is LNHDA and CDR2 is SQIVND (reference sequence). This CDR3 reads CASSLDGRTFF. The CDR3 nucleotides read TGTGCCAGTAGTTTAGACGGGAGAACTTTCTTT.

This clone was counted ten times or more. The chain recombines TRBV4-3 with TRBJ2-2; tentative D call: TRBD2 (6 bases). Germline CDR1 LGHNA, CDR2 YSLEER. V gave up 0 bases and J gave up 7 bases, with 12 bases separating them. The CDR3 sequence is 15 residues long. CDR3 nucleotide sequence: TGCGCCAGCAGCCAAGATCTACTAGCTGTCGGGGAGCTGTTTTTT. It codes for CASSQDLLAVGELFF.

The chain links TRBV19 to TRBJ2-3; maybe TRBD1 (5 bases). The CDR3 length is 14 residues. Germline-derived CDR1 and CDR2 are LNHDA and SQIVND (reference sequence). The V gene lost 8 bases and the J gene lost 0 bases, with 12 bases spanning the gap. CDR3 amino acids: CASGHRFSTDTQYF. CDR3 in DNA: TGTGCCAGTGGCCACAGGTTTAGCACAGATACGCAGTATTTT.

This chain links TRBV18 with TRBJ2-5, with D possibly called TRBD1 or TRBD2 (6 bases each). The CDR3 sequence is 15 residues long. Germline values: CDR1 KGHSH, CDR2 LQKENI. Trimming removed 5 bases from V and 5 bases from J, with 18 bases in between. The CDR3 loop is CASSTTGAVVETQYF. The CDR3, as DNA: TGTGCCAGCTCAACTACGGGGGCTGTAGTCGAGACCCAGTACTTC.

The chain joins TRBV14 to TRBJ2-2; D uncertain. The CDR3 is 18 residues long. The germline V gene has CDR1 SGHDN and CDR2 FVKESK. The ends were cut back, 0 bases at V and 1 base at J, with 15 bases in the middle. CDR3 nucleotide sequence: TGTGCCAGCAGCCAAGATCGGATTTGGGCGCGGAACACCGGGGAGCTGTTTTTT. Protein product: CASSQDRIWARNTGELFF.

The chain couples TRBV6-1 to TRBJ1-2; weak D call: TRBD1 (5 bases). The CDR3 is made up of 12 amino acids. Per the germline V gene, CDR1 is MNHNS and CDR2 is SASEGT. V lost 6 bases to trimming and J lost 8 bases, with 13 bases between them. DNA for the CDR3: TGTGCCAGCAGCGACAGAACCCTAGGCTACACCTTC. Its translation: CASSDRTLGYTF.

DNA of the CDR3: TGTGCCAGCAGCCACGCGTGGGACCCCTACGAGCAGTACTTC. Translating gives CASSHAWDPYEQYF. V and J are TRBV7-8 and TRBJ2-7; tentatively, D is TRBD1 or TRBD2 (5 bases each). The V and J ends lost 5 bases and 2 bases respectively, with 13 bases between them. The CDR3 contains 14 residues. Germline values: CDR1 SGHVS, CDR2 FQNEAQ.

The rearrangement joins TRBV18 to TRBJ2-7; TRBD2 matches 7 bases. V dropped 0 bases and J dropped 3; count of bases not matched to a gene: 5. The germline V gene encodes CDR1 KGHSH and CDR2 LQKENI. The CDR3 sequence is 15 residues long. CDR3 DNA: TGTGCCAGCTCACCACCGCTCGCGGGGGACTACGAGCAGTACTTC. Translating gives CASSPPLAGDYEQYF.

The sample holds one count of this clone. The chain recombines TRBV5-1 with TRBJ2-1; 13 positions agree with TRBD2. The V gene's germline CDR1 is SGHRS and CDR2 YFSETQ. Trimming cost V 5 bases and J 5 bases; bases outside gene matches: 7. This CDR3 spans 16 amino acids. CDR3 protein: CASSHILAGGNNEQFF. The CDR3 DNA follows: TGCGCCAGCAGTCACATACTAGCGGGAGGGAACAATGAGCAGTTCTTC.

This chain uses TRBV30 with TRBJ2-3; 7 bases match TRBD1. The ends lost 1 base at V and 2 bases at J; junction bases unmatched: 3. Germline V gives CDR1 GTSNPN, CDR2 SVGIG (reference sequence). The CDR3 runs 14 residues. CDR3 coding DNA: TGTGCCTGGAGTGACGGACAGGCCACAGATACGCAGTATTTT. Amino acid sequence: CAWSDGQATDTQYF.

V usage is TRBV10-2 and J usage is TRBJ2-7, with 8 positions matching TRBD1. V lost 6 bases to trimming and J lost 5 bases; unmatched junction nucleotides: 6. This CDR3 has 13 residues. Germline CDR1 and CDR2: WSHSY and SAAADI. CDR3 nucleotides: TGCGCCAGCAGCCGCAGGGGGCTCCACGAGCAGTACTTC. It encodes CASSRRGLHEQYF.

V gene TRBV7-2 combines with J gene TRBJ1-2, with D hard to call. The CDR3 length is 13 residues. Trimming shortened V by 5 bases and J by 2 bases, and 9 bases separated the two germline ends. CDR1 SGHTA and CDR2 FQGNSA come from the germline V gene. The CDR3 bases are TGTGCCAGCAGCCCGGACGGGAACTATGGCTACACCTTC. It specifies CASSPDGNYGYTF. The variable domain in full, completed from reference TRBV7-2 and TRBJ1-2, reads GAGVSQSPSNKVTEKGKDVELRCDPISGHTALYWYRQSLGQGLEFLIYFQGNSAPDKSGLPSDRFSAERTGGSVSTLTIQRTQQEDSAVYLCASSPDGNYGYTFGSGTRLTVV.

The chain carries TRBV10-3 and TRBJ1-4; possible D gene TRBD1, 6 bases. In germline, CDR1 is ENHRY, CDR2 SYGVKD. The CDR3 loop spans 12 amino acids. Deletions cut 9 bases from V and 5 bases from J, with 10 bases between. Here the CDR3 DNA reads TGTGCCATGAGGGGGGGCAATGAAAAACTGTTTTTT. Protein sequence: CAMRGGNEKLFF.

The chain uses TRBV15 and TRBJ2-7; 11 nucleotides match TRBD1. CDR1 and CDR2 (germline): LNHNV, YYDKDF (reference sequence). V shed 5 bases and J 6 bases; nucleotides not matched to a gene: 3. The CDR3 spans 13 residues. CDR3 in DNA: TGTGCCACCAGCGGACAGGGGGCGGGCGAGCAGTACTTC. It is translated as CATSGQGAGEQYF.

This chain uses TRBV2 with TRBJ1-3; 8 bases fit TRBD1. The CDR3 runs 17 residues. CDR1 is SNHLY, CDR2 FYNNEI, per germline. Germline trimming cut 1 base from V and 2 bases from J; bases unmatched to any gene: 7. CDR3 sequence: CASSEDRQGWAGNTIYF. CDR3 nucleotides: TGTGCCAGCAGTGAAGATCGACAGGGGTGGGCTGGAAACACCATATATTTT.

This sequence joins TRBV27 and TRBJ2-1; 9 bases match TRBD2. This CDR3 has 17 amino acids. V was pared by 3 bases and J by 6 bases, with 12 bases of the junction left unmatched. The germline V gene encodes CDR1 MNHEY and CDR2 SMNVEV (reference sequence). In DNA, the CDR3 is TGTGCCAGCAGTTTTATATCGACCGGGACTAGCCGCAATGAGCAGTTCTTC. Amino acid sequence: CASSFISTGTSRNEQFF.

This chain connects TRBV19 to TRBJ2-5, with 10 bases aligning to TRBD1. The CDR3 has 15 amino acids. CDR1 and CDR2 from the germline V gene are LNHDA and SQIVND (reference sequence). The V gene end was trimmed by 3 bases and the J gene end by 5 bases; junction bases not matched to a gene: 6. In DNA, the CDR3 is TGTGCCAGTAGTATGCGACAGGGGGCGGGGGAGACCCAGTACTTC. Translated: CASSMRQGAGETQYF.

This chain joins TRBV7-2 and TRBJ1-4, with D perhaps matching TRBD1 (6 bases). V lost 3 bases, J lost 5 bases, and 16 bases lay in between. The CDR3 is 16 amino acids. The germline gives CDR1 SGHTA, CDR2 FQGNSA. CDR3 sequence (DNA): TGTGCCAGCAGCTTCTTTTCAGGGGCTACCAATGAAAAACTGTTTTTT. It codes for CASSFFSGATNEKLFF. Full variable domain (rest looked up from reference TRBV7-2 and TRBJ1-4): GAGVSQSPSNKVTEKGKDVELRCDPISGHTALYWYRQSLGQGLEFLIYFQGNSAPDKSGLPSDRFSAERTGGSVSTLTIQRTQQEDSAVYLCASSFFSGATNEKLFFGSGTQLSVL.

This clone was counted a single time. The J gene is TRBJ2-7, the V gene TRBV27, with 8 nucleotides matching TRBD2. Germline trimming cut 0 bases from V and 8 bases from J; bases unmatched to any gene: 9. Germline V gene lookup returns CDR1 MNHEY and CDR2 SMNVEV (reference sequence). The CDR3 covers 15 residues. CDR3 sequence: CASSLSSSGMPKQYF. Here the CDR3 DNA reads TGTGCCAGCAGTTTATCGAGTAGCGGGATGCCGAAGCAGTACTTC.